This TCR beta chain was obtained from a study of cytomegalovirus exposure and HLA in healthy donors. The study, taken as a whole, reports: Immune exposure was documented only through CMV serostatus.

This CDR3 contains 15 residues. CDR1 is MNHEY and CDR2 is SVGAGI in the germline V gene. V was trimmed by 7 bases and J by 4 bases, leaving 16 bases between them. About this clone itself: The antigen is not known.

The PCR was carried out with 60 Vbeta primers and 13 Jbeta primers. Method: immunoSEQ multiplex PCR; TCRdb's copy keeps in-frame clones and lacks some. This sample has approximately 150,000 clones, with about four fifths found just once. V gene TRBV6-5 combines with J gene TRBJ2-2; TRBD2 is a possible D gene (6 bases). This TCR derives from a male donor in good health and CMV-seronegative. Sequencing used PBMCs. The CDR3 DNA reads TGTGCCAGCACTAACGTGGGGACTCTCACCGGGGAGCTGTTTTTT. Translated, it gives CASTNVGTLTGELFF.